This record concerns one T cell receptor (beta chain) sequence. Its antigen is undetermined. This sample is drawn from a study of shared clonotypes between healthy human individuals. Overall study findings and caveats: Generation probabilities of non-shared clonotypes were lower (relative to those shared by all four donors).

From germline, CDR1 is SEHNR and CDR2 FQNEAQ (reference sequence). V was shortened by 8 bases and J by 2 bases, with 18 bases between the two germline ends. The CDR3 spans 15 residues. Produced via immunoSEQ multiplex PCR; TCRdb's table is partial and in-frame only. The top ten clones hold about 10% of a sample with around 340,000 clones, over 70% of them seen once. This clonotype was sampled from a man aged 30 to 39 in good health. The sequencing sample was made of memory CD4+ T cells sorted from blood. The sample's subset: CD45RA-negative fraction. The chain recombines TRBV7-9 with TRBJ1-2; D not certain. CDR3 region: CASLSTSRGNYGYTF. Written as DNA, the CDR3 is TGTGCCAGCCTCTCAACCAGTCGGGGAAACTATGGCTACACCTTC.